This T cell receptor beta chain derives from a study of blood T cell repertoires in COVID-19. Across the study: In each case, the material was cDNA or gDNA derived from T cells, B-cell-depleted T cells, or PBMCs.

In the original workflow: Cell counts per sample came from amplifying reference gene primers. The assay was immunoSEQ multiplex PCR, and TCRdb's table has in-frame clones only and misses some. That table gives V, J and clone size, and the DNA gave D and trimming. The sample includes more than 200,000 clones, about 85% of them seen just once. Sequenced material: peripheral blood. This sequence originates from a middle-aged man with acute or convalescent COVID-19.

CDR3: CASRTGVSSEKLFF. CDR3 sequence (DNA): TGTGCCAGCAGAACCGGGGTTAGTTCTGAAAAACTGTTTTTT. The chain employs TRBV11-2 and TRBJ1-4; D is undetermined. In germline, CDR1 is SGHAT, CDR2 FQNNGV. Trimming removed 6 bases at V and 7 bases at J, with 15 bases between. The CDR3 is 14 amino acids.